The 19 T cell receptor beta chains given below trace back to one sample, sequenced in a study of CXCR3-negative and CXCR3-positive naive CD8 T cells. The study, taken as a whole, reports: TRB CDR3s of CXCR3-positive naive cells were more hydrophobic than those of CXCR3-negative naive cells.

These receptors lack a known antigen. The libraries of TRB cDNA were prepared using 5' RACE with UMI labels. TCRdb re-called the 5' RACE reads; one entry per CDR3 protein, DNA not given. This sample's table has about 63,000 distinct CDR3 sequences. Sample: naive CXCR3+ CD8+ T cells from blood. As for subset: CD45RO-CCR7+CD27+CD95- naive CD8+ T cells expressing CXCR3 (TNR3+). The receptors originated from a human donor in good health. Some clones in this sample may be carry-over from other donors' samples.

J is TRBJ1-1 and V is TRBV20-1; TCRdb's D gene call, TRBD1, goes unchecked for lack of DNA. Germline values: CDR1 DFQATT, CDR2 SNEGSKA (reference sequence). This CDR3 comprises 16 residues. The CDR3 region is CSAEDRVGPKSTEAFF.

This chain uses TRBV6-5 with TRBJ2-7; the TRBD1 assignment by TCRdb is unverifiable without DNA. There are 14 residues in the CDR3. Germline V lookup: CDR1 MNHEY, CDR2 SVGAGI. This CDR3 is CASSYTTGSYEQYF.

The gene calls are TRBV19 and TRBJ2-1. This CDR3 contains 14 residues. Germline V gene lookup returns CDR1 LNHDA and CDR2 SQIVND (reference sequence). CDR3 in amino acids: CASSMQNAYNEQFF.

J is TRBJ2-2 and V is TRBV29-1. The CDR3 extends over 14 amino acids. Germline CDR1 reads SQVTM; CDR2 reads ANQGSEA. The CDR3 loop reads CSVGDFSATGELFF.

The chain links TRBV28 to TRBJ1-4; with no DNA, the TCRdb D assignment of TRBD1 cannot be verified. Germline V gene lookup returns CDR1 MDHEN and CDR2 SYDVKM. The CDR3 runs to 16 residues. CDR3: CASSLIGGATNEKLFF.

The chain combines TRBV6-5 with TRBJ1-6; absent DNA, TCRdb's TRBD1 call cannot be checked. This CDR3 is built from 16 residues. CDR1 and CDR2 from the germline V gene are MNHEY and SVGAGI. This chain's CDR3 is CASSPMSGRINSPLHF.

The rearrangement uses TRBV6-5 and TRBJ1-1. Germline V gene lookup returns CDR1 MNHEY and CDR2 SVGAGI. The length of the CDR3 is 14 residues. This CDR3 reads CASSYSRGGTEAFF.

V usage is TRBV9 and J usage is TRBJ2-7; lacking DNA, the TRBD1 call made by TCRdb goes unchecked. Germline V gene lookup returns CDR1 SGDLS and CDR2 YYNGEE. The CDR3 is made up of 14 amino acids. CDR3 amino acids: CASSVAPALGEQYF.

CDR3 sequence reads: CASSRAARTHSYEQYF. This chain connects TRBV4-2 to TRBJ2-7; TCRdb lists TRBD1, though no DNA is available to test this call. The CDR3 length is 16 residues. Germline CDR1 LGHNA, CDR2 YNFKEQ.

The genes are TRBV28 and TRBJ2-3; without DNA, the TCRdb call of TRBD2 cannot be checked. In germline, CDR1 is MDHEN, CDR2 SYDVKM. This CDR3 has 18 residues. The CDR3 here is CASSWTSGRADSTDTQYF. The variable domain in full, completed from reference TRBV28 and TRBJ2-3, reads DVKVTQSSRYLVKRTGEKVFLECVQDMDHENMFWYRQDPGLGLRLIYFSYDVKMKEKGDIPEGYSVSREKKERFSLILESASTNQTSMYLCASSWTSGRADSTDTQYFGPGTRLTVL.

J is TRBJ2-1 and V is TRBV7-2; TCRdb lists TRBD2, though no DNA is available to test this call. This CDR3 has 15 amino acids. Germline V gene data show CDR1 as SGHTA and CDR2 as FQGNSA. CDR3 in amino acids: CASSDGTTMFNEQFF.

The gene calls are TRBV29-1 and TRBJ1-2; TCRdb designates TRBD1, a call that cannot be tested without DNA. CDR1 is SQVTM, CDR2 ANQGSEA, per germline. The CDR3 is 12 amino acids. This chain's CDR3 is CSAGTGEDGYTF.

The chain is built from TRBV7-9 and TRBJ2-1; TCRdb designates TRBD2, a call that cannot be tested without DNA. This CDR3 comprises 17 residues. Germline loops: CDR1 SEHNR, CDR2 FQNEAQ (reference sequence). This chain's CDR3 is CASSSRTSSSSYNEQFF.

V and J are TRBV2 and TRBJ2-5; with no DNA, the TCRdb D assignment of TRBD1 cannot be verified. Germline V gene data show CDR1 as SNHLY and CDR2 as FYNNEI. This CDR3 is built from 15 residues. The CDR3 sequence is CASSEEQGAGETQYF.

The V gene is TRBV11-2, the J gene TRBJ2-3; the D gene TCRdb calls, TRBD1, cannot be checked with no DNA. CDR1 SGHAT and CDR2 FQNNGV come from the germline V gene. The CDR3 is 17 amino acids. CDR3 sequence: CASSSGQVPLSTDTQYF.

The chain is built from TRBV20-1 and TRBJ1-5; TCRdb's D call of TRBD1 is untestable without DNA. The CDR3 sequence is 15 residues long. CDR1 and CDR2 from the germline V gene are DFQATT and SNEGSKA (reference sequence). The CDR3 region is CSARERQGMNQPQHF.

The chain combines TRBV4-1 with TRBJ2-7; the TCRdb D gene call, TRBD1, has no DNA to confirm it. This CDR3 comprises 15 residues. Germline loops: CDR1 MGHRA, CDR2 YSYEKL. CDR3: CASSQDPLGANEQYF.

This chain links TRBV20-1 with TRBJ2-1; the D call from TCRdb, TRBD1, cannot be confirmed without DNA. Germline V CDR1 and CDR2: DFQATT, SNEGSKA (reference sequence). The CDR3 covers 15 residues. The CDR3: CSARDGGLSIYEQFF.

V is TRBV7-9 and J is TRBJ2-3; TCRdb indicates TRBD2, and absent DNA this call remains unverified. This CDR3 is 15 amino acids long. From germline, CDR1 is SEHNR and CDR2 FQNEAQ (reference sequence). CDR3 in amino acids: CASSPSDLALSPQYF.